The 5 T cell receptor beta chains below were found in one sample sequenced in a study of shared clonotypes between healthy human individuals. TCRdb keeps only in-frame clones here, not all; method: immunoSEQ multiplex PCR. This sample carries 400,000 or so clones, approximately 96% of them seen once, and the ten largest clones take more than 0.3%. Material for sequencing was memory CD8+ T cells sorted from blood. Subset specified: CD45RO+ cells pooled with CCR7-negative TemRA cells. All receptors come from a young man in good health.

The CDR3 region has the DNA TGCGCCAGCAGCTTCGGTGGGGCGGGGTACAATGAGCAGTTCTTC. Its protein is CASSFGGAGYNEQFF. The chain combines TRBV5-1 with TRBJ2-1, with a weak D call TRBD2 (6 bases). CDR3 size: 15 residues. Between the trimmed V and J ends, which lost 2 bases and 4 bases, there was a span of 13 bases. Looked up from germline, CDR1 is SGHRS and CDR2 is YFSETQ.

The chain has TRBV4-2 and TRBJ2-1; D unclear. This CDR3 has 18 amino acids. With 3 bases removed from V and 1 base from J, the gap between germline ends came to 19 bases. Germline V gene lookup returns CDR1 LGHNA and CDR2 YNFKEQ. The CDR3 is CASSQGNPATTSYNEQFF. In nucleotides, the CDR3 is TGTGCCAGCAGCCAGGGCAATCCAGCCACAACTTCCTACAATGAGCAGTTCTTC.

The chain recombines TRBV10-3 with TRBJ2-3; D is unclear. Germline lookup yields CDR1 ENHRY and CDR2 SYGVKD. Trimming pared 2 bases from V and 10 bases from J, leaving 13 bases between. The CDR3 loop spans 13 amino acids. The CDR3 protein is CAISEGARYPQYF. The CDR3 DNA reads TGTGCCATCAGTGAGGGAGCTCGATATCCGCAGTATTTT.

The chain employs TRBV30 and TRBJ1-5, with D perhaps TRBD1 (6 bases). Per the germline V gene, CDR1 is GTSNPN and CDR2 is SVGIG (reference sequence). The CDR3 extends over 13 amino acids. V was cut by 5 bases and J by 7 bases, with 15 bases left in between. In DNA, the CDR3 is TGTGCCTGGGGTCGACAGGTGAGCCAGCCCCAGCATTTT. Translating gives CAWGRQVSQPQHF.

This chain connects TRBV4-2 to TRBJ2-7; unclear D gene. There are 13 residues in the CDR3. The V gene lost 1 base and the J gene lost 11 bases, with 15 bases spanning the gap. The germline CDR1 and CDR2 sequences are LGHNA and YNFKEQ. CDR3 DNA: TGTGCCAGCAGCCAAGTCCTCCAGGCTCAGAAGTACTTC. Translation: CASSQVLQAQKYF.